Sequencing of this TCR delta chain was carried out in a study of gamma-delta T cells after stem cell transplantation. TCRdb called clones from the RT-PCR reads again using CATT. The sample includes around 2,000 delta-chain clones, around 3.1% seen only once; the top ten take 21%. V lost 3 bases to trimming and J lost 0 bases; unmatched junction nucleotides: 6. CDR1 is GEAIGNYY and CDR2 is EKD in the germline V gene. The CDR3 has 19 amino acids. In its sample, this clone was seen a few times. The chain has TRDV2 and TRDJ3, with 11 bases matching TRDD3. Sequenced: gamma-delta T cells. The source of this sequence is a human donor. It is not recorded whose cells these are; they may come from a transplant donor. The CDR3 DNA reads TGTGCCTGTGACCTGCTGGGGGATACACTCTCCTGGGACACCCGACAGATGTTTTTC. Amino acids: CACDLLGDTLSWDTRQMFF.